The source of this T cell receptor (beta chain) is a study of shared T cell receptors in the human thymus. This CDR3 comprises 15 residues. The germline gives CDR1 SGHTS, CDR2 YDEGEE. Trimming left V 2 bases short and J 2 bases short, with 11 bases between. In this sample, this clone turned up a few times. Clones were sequenced by immunoSEQ multiplex PCR, and TCRdb holds only the in-frame ones, with some missing. The table lists hundreds of thousands of clones, approximately 87% of them singletons, with around 0.0099% in the top ten. The sample was also linked to a second study, of human thymus T cells. That report notes: Thymic TCR repertoires of unrelated people reportedly overlapped highly.

The sample consisted of thymocytes. V is TRBV5-8 and J is TRBJ1-5; D is possibly TRBD1 (5 bases). The TCR sequence derives from a boy under two years old with a congenital heart defect. CDR3: CASSFQGFGNQPQHF. Written as DNA, the CDR3 is TGTGCCAGCAGCTTTCAGGGATTTGGCAATCAGCCCCAGCATTTT.